These 20 T cell receptor beta chains came from one sample sequenced in a study of control samples from healthy donors and cancer patients. Sequencing was performed with immunoSEQ multiplex PCR; in TCRdb, only in-frame clones are kept and a portion is missing. The sample gives 100,000 to 120,000 clones, 83% of which show up once; roughly 13% is in the top ten. Sequenced: blood. Receptors were obtained from a woman aged 50 to 65 in good health.

This clone was seen a few times. The chain combines TRBV2 with TRBJ1-5; TRBD1 is a possible D gene (5 bases). This CDR3 is built from 15 residues. Trimming removed 5 bases at V and 3 bases at J, with 14 bases between. CDR1 and CDR2 (germline): SNHLY, FYNNEI. CDR3: CASSLDSRINQPQHF. DNA for the CDR3: TGTGCCAGCAGTCTAGACAGCCGAATCAATCAGCCCCAGCATTTT.

The V gene is TRBV6-1, the J gene TRBJ1-5; D is uncertain. Trimming took 3 bases from V and 6 from J, leaving 9 bases between them. CDR3 length: 13 amino acids. From germline, CDR1 is MNHNS and CDR2 SASEGT. CDR3 nucleotides: TGTGCCAGCAGTGAGCAGACGCTTCAGCCCCAGCATTTT. It codes for CASSEQTLQPQHF.

This chain connects TRBV10-2 to TRBJ2-1, with D perhaps TRBD1 (6 bases). Germline CDR1 is WSHSY and CDR2 is SAAADI. V lost 11 bases and J 2 bases, leaving 19 bases between the germline ends. There are 15 residues in the CDR3. The CDR3 here is CAARSAGDTYNEQFF. DNA of the CDR3: TGCGCCGCCCGAAGTGCAGGGGACACCTACAATGAGCAGTTCTTC.

The chain carries TRBV7-2 and TRBJ1-2; tentative D call: TRBD1 (6 bases). Trimming shortened V by 3 bases and J by 7 bases, and 9 bases separated the two germline ends. CDR1 and CDR2 (germline): SGHTA, FQGNSA. This CDR3 comprises 12 residues. Written as DNA, the CDR3 is TGTGCCAGCAGCTTCGGGGGCTTTGGCTACACCTTC. Protein product: CASSFGGFGYTF.

The rearrangement uses TRBV5-6 and TRBJ1-2; D is undetermined. CDR3 length equals 15 residues. CDR1 is SGHDT and CDR2 is YYEEEE in the germline V gene. V was trimmed by 1 base and J by 3 bases, leaving 13 bases between them. The CDR3 sequence is CASSLNDFLDYGYTF. The CDR3 DNA is TGTGCCAGCAGCTTGAACGATTTTCTGGACTATGGCTACACCTTC.

V and J are TRBV19 and TRBJ2-2; 13 positions agree with TRBD2. Germline CDR1 reads LNHDA; CDR2 reads SQIVND (reference sequence). This CDR3 is 17 amino acids long. Germline trimming cut 4 bases from V and 5 bases from J; bases unmatched to any gene: 7. CDR3 nucleotides: TGTGCCAGTAGTAAGGGACTAGCGGGACGAGGGACCGGGGAGCTGTTTTTT. Translated, it gives CASSKGLAGRGTGELFF.

This clone showed up many times. V is TRBV9 and J is TRBJ1-6, with 9 bases matching TRBD1. Trimming at V came to 0 bases and at J to 9 bases, leaving 4 bases not matched to a gene. CDR3 length: 15 amino acids. Per the germline V gene, CDR1 is SGDLS and CDR2 is YYNGEE. CDR3 nucleotides: TGTGCCAGCAGCGTAGACCCGACAGGGGGTTCACCCCTCCACTTT. Translation gives CASSVDPTGGSPLHF.

The V call is TRBV19, the J call TRBJ2-1; TRBD1 aligns across 9 bases. Germline V gene sequence: CDR1 LNHDA, CDR2 SQIVND (reference sequence). V trimming: 6 bases; J trimming: 11 bases; junction bases outside the gene matches: 11. The CDR3 runs to 14 residues. CDR3 nucleotide sequence: TGTGCCAGTAGCCTTACCGGGACAGGGAACAAGCAGTTCTTC. This translates into CASSLTGTGNKQFF. The full variable domain, completed using reference TRBV19 and TRBJ2-1, is DGGITQSPKYLFRKEGQNVTLSCEQNLNHDAMYWYRQDPGQGLRLIYYSQIVNDFQKGDIAEGYSVSREKKESFPLTVTSAQKNPTAFYLCASSLTGTGNKQFFGPGTRLTVL.

The chain uses TRBV19 and TRBJ1-2; tentative D call: TRBD1 (5 bases). CDR3 length: 13 residues. Between the trimmed V and J ends, which lost 3 bases and 6 bases, there was a span of 11 bases. Germline CDR1 reads LNHDA; CDR2 reads SQIVND (reference sequence). The CDR3 nucleotides read TGTGCCAGTAGTATGGGGGTTGGGGATGGCTACACCTTC. This codes for CASSMGVGDGYTF. Together with reference TRBV19 and TRBJ1-2, the CDR3 gives the full variable domain: DGGITQSPKYLFRKEGQNVTLSCEQNLNHDAMYWYRQDPGQGLRLIYYSQIVNDFQKGDIAEGYSVSREKKESFPLTVTSAQKNPTAFYLCASSMGVGDGYTFGSGTRLTVV.

This clone was observed a few times. The rearrangement uses TRBV3-1 (or the pseudogene TRBV3-2) and TRBJ2-7, with a possible D match to TRBD1 (5 bases). CDR3 length equals 13 residues. Germline V gene lookup returns CDR1 LGHDT and CDR2 YNNKEL (reference sequence). The ends were cut back, 0 bases at V and 9 bases at J, with 12 bases in the middle. The chain's CDR3 is CASSQDSGRPQYF. The CDR3 region has the DNA TGTGCCAGCAGCCAAGATTCAGGGCGGCCGCAGTACTTC.

To note about this clone: At one end, the junction sequence differs from germline, possibly due to a read error. The gene calls are TRBV28 and TRBJ2-5; 12 nucleotides match TRBD2. From germline, CDR1 is MDHEN and CDR2 SYDVKM. CDR3 length: 18 residues. CDR3 nucleotide sequence: TGTGCCAGCTGTTTACGGCTAGCGGGGGGGGTGTCTGCAGAGACCCAGTACTTC. The encoded protein is CASCLRLAGGVSAETQYF. The full variable domain, in which reference TRBV28 and TRBJ2-5 provide the parts outside the CDR3, is DVKVTQSSRYLVKRTGEKVFLECVQDMDHENMFWYRQDPGLGLRLIYFSYDVKMKEKGDIPEGYSVSREKKERFSLILESASTNQTSMYLCASCLRLAGGVSAETQYFGPGTRLLVL.

This chain connects TRBV27 to TRBJ2-3; 9 nucleotides line up with TRBD1. Germline lookup yields CDR1 MNHEY and CDR2 SMNVEV (reference sequence). The CDR3 covers 13 residues. V was pared by 4 bases and J by 5 bases, with 1 base of the junction left unmatched. The CDR3 is CASSSDRGDTQYF. CDR3 nucleotides: TGTGCCAGCAGTTCGGACAGGGGAGATACGCAGTATTTT.

The J gene is TRBJ2-1, the V gene TRBV27, with 11 bases identical to TRBD2. The CDR3 is 19 residues long. Trimming cost V 1 base and J 0 bases; bases outside gene matches: 8. The germline gives CDR1 MNHEY, CDR2 SMNVEV (reference sequence). CDR3: CASSLFMVAGGSSYNEQFF. In DNA, the CDR3 is TGTGCCAGCAGTTTATTTATGGTAGCGGGAGGGAGCTCCTACAATGAGCAGTTCTTC.

This clone showed up many times. The chain couples TRBV7-8 to TRBJ1-2; 8 nucleotides line up with TRBD1. CDR1 is SGHVS, CDR2 FQNEAQ, per germline. The V segment lost 5 bases and the J segment 4 bases; nucleotides outside the gene matches: 12. CDR3 length: 16 amino acids. CDR3 residues: CASSQDRDRTPYGYTF. The CDR3 bases are TGTGCCAGCAGCCAGGACCGGGACAGGACACCCTATGGCTACACCTTC.

This clone came up once. The chain is built from TRBV2 and TRBJ1-5, with D possibly TRBD1 on 5 matching bases. V lost 8 bases, J lost 3 bases, and 26 bases lay in between. Germline V gene data show CDR1 as SNHLY and CDR2 as FYNNEI. The CDR3 has 18 amino acids. CDR3 in amino acids: CASSLWQGGGIINQPQHF. The DNA of the CDR3 is TGTGCCAGCTCGTTGTGGCAGGGAGGCGGAATAATCAATCAGCCCCAGCATTTT.

The chain carries TRBV24-1 and TRBJ2-1, with TRBD1 matching over 9 bases. V was pared by 4 bases and J by 4 bases, with 1 base of the junction left unmatched. The germline CDR1 and CDR2 sequences are KGHDR and SFDVKD. This CDR3 contains 14 residues. The CDR3 nucleotides read TGTGCCACCAGTGACGGGACAGGGTACAATGAGCAGTTCTTC. Translated, it gives CATSDGTGYNEQFF.

The rearrangement uses TRBV5-6 and TRBJ2-3, with unresolved D. This CDR3 is 13 amino acids long. The V and J ends lost 4 bases and 0 bases respectively, with 6 bases between them. The germline V gene has CDR1 SGHDT and CDR2 YYEEEE. The CDR3 coding sequence is TGTGCCAGCAGCCGGTATAGCACAGATACGCAGTATTTT. Amino acids: CASSRYSTDTQYF.

The chain links TRBV6-2 or TRBV6-3 to TRBJ1-5; 7 nucleotides align to TRBD1. This CDR3 comprises 15 residues. The trim removed 3 bases at V and 3 bases at J, leaving 5 bases unmatched. Germline-derived CDR1 and CDR2 are MNHEY and SVGEGT. In nucleotides, the CDR3 is TGTGCCAGCAGTTATATGGGACAGCCCAATCAGCCCCAGCATTTT. Its protein is CASSYMGQPNQPQHF.

V and J are TRBV2 and TRBJ2-7; TRBD1 aligns across 7 bases. Germline CDR1 is SNHLY and CDR2 is FYNNEI. This CDR3 is built from 14 residues. V trimming: 11 bases; J trimming: 5 bases; junction bases outside the gene matches: 15. CDR3 DNA sequence: TGTGCCTGCCCCTCCGGGACAGTACTAAACGAGCAGTACTTC. It is translated as CACPSGTVLNEQYF.

V and J are TRBV24-1 and TRBJ2-3; 8 nucleotides match TRBD2. CDR1 is KGHDR, CDR2 SFDVKD, per germline. The V segment lost 5 bases and the J segment 3 bases; nucleotides outside the gene matches: 6. The CDR3 covers 15 residues. This CDR3 reads CATSGFTSGTDTQYF. CDR3 coding DNA: TGTGCCACCAGTGGATTTACTAGCGGAACAGATACGCAGTATTTT.